Below, 31 T cell receptor beta chains from the same sample are listed, as sequenced in a study of T cells in Graves' hyperthyroidism and ophthalmopathy. The CDR3 regions of TCR beta were amplified from RNA transcripts. An initial round of RT-PCR targeting the TCR CDR3 relied on the HTBI primer set. TCRdb fed the multiplex PCR reads into MiXCR, producing one record per CDR3 protein. The sample lists under 550,000 distinct CDR3 sequences, roughly 13% seen once, with 5.3% in the top ten. The sample was blood. Every receptor here comes from a woman aged 18-30 years with Graves' hyperthyroidism.

This clonotype was recorded many times. The gene calls are TRBV18 and TRBJ2-1; possibly TRBD1 or TRBD2 for D (6 bases each). CDR3 size: 17 residues. Germline-derived CDR1 and CDR2 are KGHSH and LQKENI. Trimming shortened V by 3 bases and J by 4 bases, and 19 bases separated the two germline ends. The CDR3 region has the DNA TGTGCCAGCTCACCGACCGATAGGGGGGAATCATACAATGAGCAGTTCTTC. It specifies CASSPTDRGESYNEQFF. Full variable domain (missing parts from reference TRBV18 and TRBJ2-1): NAGVMQNPRHLVRRRGQEARLRCSPMKGHSHVYWYRQLPEEGLKFMVYLQKENIIDESGMPKERFSAEFPKEGPSILRIQQVVRGDSAAYFCASSPTDRGESYNEQFFGPGTRLTVL.

The sample holds many counts of this clonotype. The chain is built from TRBV5-1 and TRBJ1-5, with D possibly TRBD1 on 6 matching bases. This CDR3 comprises 18 residues. The V end lost 0 bases, the J end lost 3 bases, and 19 bases lay between the germline ends. Germline lookup yields CDR1 SGHRS and CDR2 YFSETQ. This CDR3 is CASSLDLGRQALNQPQHF. As DNA, the CDR3 is TGCGCCAGCAGCTTGGATTTAGGGAGACAGGCCCTCAATCAGCCCCAGCATTTT.

This clonotype was seen at least ten times. The chain recombines TRBV13 with TRBJ1-1, with a tentative D call TRBD1 (6 bases). Deletions cut 4 bases from V and 11 bases from J, with 14 bases between. CDR3 length equals 12 residues. Germline loops: CDR1 PRHDT, CDR2 FYEKMQ (reference sequence). For the CDR3, the DNA is TGTGCCAGCAGCTCGATCAGGGGTTCGGCTTTCTTT. Its protein product is CASSSIRGSAFF.

This clonotype was seen a handful of times. CDR3: CSASGSWDGDYEQYF. The CDR3 DNA reads as TGCAGTGCTAGCGGTTCATGGGACGGCGATTACGAGCAGTACTTC. The chain links TRBV20-1 to TRBJ2-7; perhaps D is TRBD1 or TRBD2 (5 bases each). The germline V gene has CDR1 DFQATT and CDR2 SNEGSKA (reference sequence). The CDR3 extends over 15 amino acids. V was pared by 3 bases and J by 4 bases, with 19 bases between.

With respect to this clonotype: The conserved phenylalanine or tryptophan is not found at the CDR3 terminus, so this likely reflects a read error. The J gene is TRBJ2-5, the V gene TRBV18, with D uncertain. Trimming cost V 9 bases and J 5 bases, with 7 bases left between them. This CDR3 region has 10 residues. From germline, CDR1 is KGHSH and CDR2 LQKENI. The CDR3 here is CASSGETQYS. The DNA for the CDR3 is TGTGCCAGTTCCGGGGAGACCCAGTACTCC.

There are many counts of this clonotype. The chain carries TRBV20-1 and TRBJ2-3, with 14 bases identical to TRBD2. The CDR3 length is 18 residues. Per germline, CDR1 DFQATT and CDR2 SNEGSKA (reference sequence). DNA of the CDR3: TGCAGGGGGACCGGGACTAGCGGGAGCCAATCGGGGGCAGATACGCAGTATTTT. Amino acids: CRGTGTSGSQSGADTQYF.

This clonotype was seen ten or more times. V and J are TRBV28 and TRBJ1-2; D is perhaps TRBD1 (5 bases). Germline-derived CDR1 and CDR2 are MDHEN and SYDVKM. This CDR3 spans 15 amino acids. The V and J ends lost 6 bases and 6 bases respectively, with 20 bases between them. The CDR3 here is CASSLSGTTFDGYTF. CDR3 DNA: TGTGCCAGCAGCCTTTCAGGGACCACCTTTGATGGCTACACCTTC.

The V gene is TRBV10-2, the J gene TRBJ2-1; D not resolved. Germline CDR1 WSHSY, CDR2 SAAADI. V lost 0 bases, J lost 15 bases, and 15 bases lay in between. The CDR3 runs to 13 residues. The CDR3: CASSESGSGPPFF. In DNA, the CDR3 is TGCGCCAGCAGTGAGTCTGGTAGTGGGCCCCCGTTCTTC.

This rearrangement joins TRBV28 to TRBJ1-4; unclear D gene. Per germline, CDR1 MDHEN and CDR2 SYDVKM. The length of the CDR3 is 13 residues. V was clipped by 3 bases and J by 16 bases, with 18 bases between them. CDR3 loop: CASSFPGRPMTFF. The CDR3 nucleotides read TGTGCCAGCAGTTTCCCGGGCAGACCCATGACGTTTTTT.

This clonotype has ten or more counts. CDR3 loop: CASSDLTSAQGGEQFF. The CDR3 DNA follows: TGTGCCAGCAGTGATCTGACTAGCGCCCAGGGAGGTGAGCAGTTCTTC. This chain uses TRBV6-2 or TRBV6-3 with TRBJ2-1; 8 bases match TRBD2. From germline, CDR1 is MNHEY and CDR2 SVGEGT. Trimming removed 5 bases from V and 9 bases from J; junction bases left unmatched: 15. This CDR3 contains 16 residues.

This clonotype showed up just a few times. The chain couples TRBV29-1 to TRBJ1-2; D perhaps matches TRBD1 (5 bases). Germline assignment: CDR1 SQVTM and CDR2 ANQGSEA. V was trimmed by 7 bases and J by 3 bases, leaving 9 bases between them. The CDR3 contains 11 residues. The CDR3 coding sequence is TGCAGCGCCGGGACCTACTATGGCTACACCTTC. Protein sequence: CSAGTYYGYTF.

This clonotype has a count of ten or more. The chain has TRBV30 and TRBJ1-2, with D tentatively TRBD1 (5 bases). This CDR3 has 13 amino acids. V was pared by 3 bases and J by 3 bases, with 11 bases between. Looked up from germline, CDR1 is GTSNPN and CDR2 is SVGIG (reference sequence). The CDR3 nucleotides read TGTGCCTGGAGAGAGGGACGAGACTATGGCTACACCTTC. Translating it yields CAWREGRDYGYTF.

A few counts support this clonotype. The CDR3 DNA reads as TGTGCCAGCAGCTTAGGGGGACAGGGGGGATATGGCTACACCTTC. Translated, it gives CASSLGGQGGYGYTF. The V call is TRBV11-2, the J call TRBJ1-2, with 11 bases aligning to TRBD1. Germline CDR1 and CDR2: SGHAT and FQNNGV. Unmatched junction bases numbered 3, after V lost 1 base and J lost 5 bases. This CDR3 is 15 amino acids long.

This clonotype was counted at least ten times. The gene calls are TRBV11-2 and TRBJ2-7; the D is unclear. The CDR3 length is 15 residues. Germline CDR1 is SGHAT and CDR2 is FQNNGV. Between the trimmed V and J ends, which lost 0 bases and 3 bases, there was a span of 12 bases. CDR3 sequence reads: CASSLEGSEIYEQYF. Here the CDR3 DNA reads TGTGCCAGCAGCTTAGAAGGCAGCGAAATCTACGAGCAGTACTTC.

This clonotype occurred many times. The chain has TRBV5-1 and TRBJ1-2; the match to TRBD1 covers 8 bases. Germline values: CDR1 SGHRS, CDR2 YFSETQ. The CDR3 contains 16 residues. V shed 3 bases, J shed 3 bases, and the junction held 10 bases outside the gene matches. The CDR3 is CASSSSDRGSDYGYTF. In DNA form, the CDR3 reads TGCGCCAGCAGCTCAAGTGACAGGGGTTCTGACTATGGCTACACCTTC.

This clonotype was seen more than once but under ten times. This sequence joins TRBV7-8 and TRBJ2-3; 9 nucleotides match TRBD2. There are 20 residues in the CDR3. The germline V gene encodes CDR1 SGHVS and CDR2 FQNEAQ. V lost 5 bases, J lost 2 bases, and 20 bases stayed unmatched. The CDR3 nucleotides are TGTGCCAGCAGCGACCCAATGACTAGCGGAAAAGTTCGGATCACAGATACGCAGTATTTT. Residues: CASSDPMTSGKVRITDTQYF. The whole variable domain, remainder taken from reference TRBV7-8 and TRBJ2-3, is GAGVSQSPRYKVAKRGQDVALRCDPISGHVSLFWYQQALGQGPEFLTYFQNEAQLDKSGLPSDRFFAERPEGSVSTLKIQRTQQEDSAVYLCASSDPMTSGKVRITDTQYFGPGTRLTVL.

This clonotype came up many times. The chain carries TRBV20-1 and TRBJ2-4; D is undetermined. Germline CDR1 DFQATT, CDR2 SNEGSKA (reference sequence). The CDR3 contains 15 residues. Trimming removed 1 base at V and 0 bases at J, with 10 bases between. CDR3 amino acids: CSARGPSLAKNIQYF. The CDR3 bases are TGCAGTGCTAGAGGCCCCTCCCTAGCCAAAAACATTCAGTACTTC.

Comment on this clonotype: One end of the junction is discordant with germline, which a read error may explain. This chain links TRBV7-2 with TRBJ2-1, with 7 bases lining up with TRBD1. The germline gives CDR1 SGHTA, CDR2 FQGNSA. The CDR3 is made up of 16 amino acids. DNA of the CDR3: TGTGCCGGCAGCTCATCGCCGGACAGGTTGTCGAATGAGCAGTTCTTC. This encodes CAGSSSPDRLSNEQFF.

This clonotype occurred a few times. The chain employs TRBV5-6 and TRBJ1-3, with a possible D match to TRBD1 (5 bases). The germline V gene has CDR1 SGHDT and CDR2 YYEEEE. Trimming took 1 base from V and 5 from J, leaving 10 bases between them. CDR3 size: 14 residues. Written as DNA, the CDR3 is TGTGCCAGCAGCTTGATGGACACTAGAAACACCATATATTTT. Residues: CASSLMDTRNTIYF.

In this sample, this clonotype turned up many times. This chain uses TRBV27 with TRBJ1-5; the D gene is possibly TRBD1 (5 bases). CDR1 and CDR2 (germline): MNHEY, SMNVEV (reference sequence). V lost 6 bases to trimming and J lost 6 bases, with 12 bases between them. The CDR3 sequence is 13 residues long. The CDR3 sequence: CASSPGPGQPQHF. The DNA of the CDR3 is TGTGCCAGCAGCCCGGGACCCGGTCAGCCCCAGCATTTT.

This clonotype was detected ten times or more. This chain connects TRBV12-3 or TRBV12-4 to TRBJ2-4, with D perhaps TRBD2 (5 bases). The CDR3 runs to 14 residues. V lost 3 bases to trimming and J lost 5 bases, with 11 bases between them. This chain's CDR3 is CASSLVLVENIQYF. The DNA for the CDR3 is TGTGCCAGCAGTTTGGTACTAGTCGAAAACATTCAGTACTTC.

The chain is built from TRBV29-1 and TRBJ1-2; maybe TRBD1 (6 bases). Germline V gives CDR1 SQVTM, CDR2 ANQGSEA. V lost 7 bases and J 8 bases, leaving 17 bases between the germline ends. This CDR3 is 12 amino acids long. CDR3 amino acids: CSGLYRVGGYTF. The DNA of the CDR3 is TGCAGCGGGTTATACAGGGTCGGCGGCTACACCTTC.

This clonotype has at least ten counts. J is TRBJ1-1 and V is TRBV20-1; 11 bases align to TRBD1. Germline loops: CDR1 DFQATT, CDR2 SNEGSKA (reference sequence). V dropped 5 bases and J dropped 1; count of bases not matched to a gene: 3. This CDR3 has 14 residues. CDR3 DNA sequence: TGCAGTGCTTGGGACAGGGGGTCGAACACTGAAGCTTTCTTT. Residues: CSAWDRGSNTEAFF.

There are many counts of this clonotype. This chain's CDR3 is CASTPRGVRTEAFF. The CDR3 nucleotides are TGTGCCAGCACCCCCCGCGGAGTGCGCACTGAAGCTTTCTTT. V usage is TRBV6-2 or TRBV6-3 and J usage is TRBJ1-1, with D hard to call. Germline V gene sequence: CDR1 MNHEY, CDR2 SVGEGT. Trimming took off 7 bases at V and 4 bases at J, with 16 bases between the two ends. This CDR3 contains 14 residues.

V and J are TRBV12-3 or TRBV12-4 and TRBJ1-3; TRBD1 matches at 7 bases. V lost 5 bases to trimming and J lost 2 bases; unmatched junction nucleotides: 6. This CDR3 spans 15 amino acids. The CDR3 region is CASSEPGGAGNTIYF. The CDR3 nucleotides are TGTGCCAGCAGTGAACCAGGGGGTGCTGGAAACACCATATATTTT.

This clonotype came up a few times. The chain employs TRBV9 and TRBJ2-1, with 10 bases fitting TRBD2. J gave up 7 bases and V 0 bases, and 4 bases lay outside the gene matches. The germline V gene has CDR1 SGDLS and CDR2 YYNGEE. The CDR3 covers 15 residues. The CDR3: CASSVELAGRNEQFF. The CDR3 DNA follows: TGTGCCAGCAGCGTAGAACTAGCGGGAAGGAATGAGCAGTTCTTC.

This clonotype was seen many times. The chain joins TRBV28 to TRBJ2-5; either TRBD1 or TRBD2 may supply D (5 bases each). Germline-derived CDR1 and CDR2 are MDHEN and SYDVKM. V gave up 5 bases and J gave up 1 base, with 11 bases separating them. The CDR3 contains 14 residues. CDR3 in amino acids: CASSPGAAQETQYF. Here the CDR3 DNA reads TGTGCCAGCAGTCCCGGGGCAGCCCAAGAGACCCAGTACTTC.

In its sample, this clonotype was seen many times. This sequence joins TRBV5-5 and TRBJ2-3, with D hard to call. The length of the CDR3 is 15 residues. V dropped 4 bases and J dropped 0 bases, with 12 bases sitting between them. The germline CDR1 and CDR2 sequences are SGHKS and YYEKEE (reference sequence). The CDR3 sequence: CASSGEVLSTDTQYF. As DNA, the CDR3 is TGTGCCAGCAGCGGCGAGGTTCTTAGCACAGATACGCAGTATTTT.

Ten or more counts support this clonotype. The chain employs TRBV29-1 and TRBJ2-3, with D unclear. Germline loops: CDR1 SQVTM, CDR2 ANQGSEA. The CDR3 is 14 amino acids. V was pared by 3 bases and J by 3 bases, with 13 bases between. The CDR3: CSVDSRATTDTQYF. CDR3 bases: TGCAGCGTTGACAGCCGGGCGACGACAGATACGCAGTATTTT.

Note on this clonotype: This sequence may be a read error, since a much larger clone differs from it by one base. V is TRBV29-1 and J is TRBJ2-7; 8 positions match TRBD2. The V gene's germline CDR1 is SQVTM and CDR2 ANQGSEA. The CDR3 contains 13 residues. This CDR3 is CSVLAGLSYEQCF. CDR3 nucleotide sequence: TGCAGCGTGCTAGCGGGCCTCTCCTACGAGCAGTGCTTC.

This clonotype was observed a few times. This chain joins TRBV19 and TRBJ1-2; no clear D gene. CDR1 and CDR2 from the germline V gene are LNHDA and SQIVND (reference sequence). CDR3 size: 12 residues. Trimming cost V 3 bases and J 4 bases, with 6 bases left between them. The CDR3 coding sequence is TGTGCCAGTAGTATGGGTGGCTATGGCTACACCTTC. This sequence encodes CASSMGGYGYTF.